Presented here are 27 T cell receptor beta chains from one specimen sequenced in a study of neurological immune-mediated disorders (dated by TCRdb to about 2019). Libraries were built with 5' RACE. The sample was run on an Illumina HiSeq 2500. Using fastp trimming at Q25 and MiXCR clonotype assembly, TCRdb reanalyzed the public sequencing data and kept in-frame beta chains. Rows matching on CDR3 protein sequence are summarized as one entry with the most common DNA and genes. The table for this sample lists around 15,000 distinct CDR3 sequences; about 9% of them were counted only once. The ten largest clones add up to around 40% of the sample. The sample consisted of CD8+ T cells from blood. All receptors derive from a man aged 50-60 years in good health.

This clonotype was seen at least ten times. CDR3 loop: CASSPQAGEPYGYTF. The DNA of the CDR3 is TGCGCCAGCAGCCCCCAGGCGGGGGAACCCTATGGCTACACCTTC. This chain connects TRBV5-1 to TRBJ1-2, with D maybe TRBD1 (5 bases). The germline gives CDR1 SGHRS, CDR2 YFSETQ. CDR3 length: 15 amino acids. Trimming took off 4 bases at V and 4 bases at J, with 17 bases between the two ends.

This clonotype was seen many times. The chain recombines TRBV27 with TRBJ2-7; D is possibly TRBD2 (6 bases). The V and J ends lost 6 bases and 0 bases respectively, with 9 bases between them. The CDR3 consists of 13 residues. Germline assignment: CDR1 MNHEY and CDR2 SMNVEV (reference sequence). The DNA of the CDR3 is TGTGCCAGCAGGGGAGGAAGCTCCTACGAGCAGTACTTC. As protein: CASRGGSSYEQYF.

This clonotype was observed a single time. This sequence joins TRBV5-6 and TRBJ2-3; D is unclear. Deletions cut 1 base from V and 0 bases from J, with 3 bases between. CDR1 is SGHDT and CDR2 is YYEEEE in the germline V gene. This CDR3 is built from 13 residues. CDR3 in amino acids: CASSLTSTDTQYF. CDR3 nucleotides: TGTGCCAGCAGCTTGACTAGCACAGATACGCAGTATTTT. The variable domain in full, with the rest retrieved from reference TRBV5-6 and TRBJ2-3, is DAGVTQSPTHLIKTRGQQVTLRCSPKSGHDTVSWYQQALGQGPQFIFQYYEEEERQRGNFPDRFSGHQFPNYSSELNVNALLLGDSALYLCASSLTSTDTQYFGPGTRLTVL.

This clonotype has at least ten counts. The gene calls are TRBV4-1 and TRBJ2-5; D gene unclear. CDR3 size: 15 residues. Germline CDR1 MGHRA, CDR2 YSYEKL. Trimming left V 1 base short and J 5 bases short, with 14 bases between. In nucleotides, the CDR3 is TGCGCCAGCAGCCAAGTGGAAGGGCTCCTGGAGACCCAGTACTTC. This encodes CASSQVEGLLETQYF.

This clonotype was seen many times. The chain uses TRBV6-1 and TRBJ2-1, with TRBD2 as a possible D gene (5 bases). Germline V gene lookup returns CDR1 MNHNS and CDR2 SASEGT. Deletions cut 8 bases from V and 4 bases from J, with 12 bases between. The CDR3 contains 13 residues. DNA for the CDR3: TGTGCCAGCCATTTCGGGGAATACAATGAGCAGTTCTTC. Translation: CASHFGEYNEQFF.

This clonotype was counted many times. The V and J genes are TRBV6-5 and TRBJ2-7; tentatively, D is TRBD1 (6 bases). The CDR3 is 12 residues long. CDR1 and CDR2 (germline): MNHEY, SVGAGI. V gave up 5 bases and J gave up 4 bases, with 9 bases separating them. CDR3 in DNA: TGTGCCAGCAGTCCAACAGGGTACGAGCAGTACTTC. Translating gives CASSPTGYEQYF.

This clonotype has a count of ten or more. The V gene is TRBV7-9, the J gene TRBJ2-1; tentatively, D is TRBD1 (6 bases). CDR3 length: 14 amino acids. The ends were cut back, 3 bases at V and 2 bases at J, with 8 bases in the middle. Germline V gives CDR1 SEHNR, CDR2 FQNEAQ (reference sequence). The CDR3 is CASSFTGTYNEQFF. The CDR3 DNA sequence: TGTGCCAGCAGCTTTACAGGGACCTACAATGAGCAGTTCTTC.

At least ten counts were recorded for this clonotype. V and J are TRBV5-1 and TRBJ2-7, with 10 nucleotides matching TRBD2. Per the germline V gene, CDR1 is SGHRS and CDR2 is YFSETQ. J gave up 0 bases and V 4 bases, and 13 bases lay outside the gene matches. The CDR3 is 18 amino acids. Here the CDR3 reads CASSPALEGLALSYEQYF. The CDR3 nucleotides are TGCGCCAGCAGCCCAGCTTTGGAGGGACTAGCGCTCTCCTACGAGCAGTACTTC.

At least ten counts were recorded for this clonotype. V gene TRBV10-3 combines with J gene TRBJ2-3, with 10 positions matching TRBD1. The CDR3 is made up of 16 amino acids. Looked up from germline, CDR1 is ENHRY and CDR2 is SYGVKD. Germline trimming cut 2 bases from V and 4 bases from J; bases unmatched to any gene: 6. CDR3 in DNA: TGTGCCATCAGTGAGGGAGGACAGGGGGTCGCAGATACGCAGTATTTT. It encodes CAISEGGQGVADTQYF.

There are many counts of this clonotype. The V call is TRBV12-3 or TRBV12-4, the J call TRBJ2-7, with D possibly being TRBD1 or TRBD2 (6 bases each). Trimming stripped 4 bases from V and 7 bases from J, with 17 bases between. CDR3 length equals 14 residues. As DNA, the CDR3 is TGTGCCAGCAGTTACGGGGGCCCCCTCCTGGAGCAGTACTTC. Amino acid sequence: CASSYGGPLLEQYF.

The J gene is TRBJ2-1, the V gene TRBV20-1, with TRBD1 identical over 10 bases. CDR1 DFQATT and CDR2 SNEGSKA come from the germline V gene (reference sequence). With V trimmed by 0 bases and J by 7 bases, 12 bases remained unmatched. The CDR3 loop spans 17 amino acids. This CDR3 is CSARDIPGTGEINEQFF. The CDR3 bases are TGCAGTGCTAGAGATATCCCCGGGACAGGGGAAATAAATGAGCAGTTCTTC.

This clonotype was recorded at least ten times. The J gene is TRBJ2-7, the V gene TRBV29-1; 7 bases align to TRBD2. This CDR3 has 13 amino acids. Germline V gene data show CDR1 as SQVTM and CDR2 as ANQGSEA. The ends lost 5 bases at V and 0 bases at J; junction bases unmatched: 4. The CDR3, as DNA: TGCAGCGTTCTAGCGGTTACCTCCTACGAGCAGTACTTC. This translates into CSVLAVTSYEQYF.

The V call is TRBV5-1, the J call TRBJ1-1; unclear D gene. CDR3 length: 13 amino acids. The V gene lost 0 bases and the J gene lost 2 bases, with 5 bases spanning the gap. In germline, CDR1 is SGHRS, CDR2 YFSETQ. This chain's CDR3 is CASSLGINTEAFF. The CDR3 DNA sequence: TGCGCCAGCAGCTTGGGGATTAACACTGAAGCTTTCTTT.

This clonotype has ten or more counts. The rearrangement uses TRBV27 and TRBJ2-1; D is possibly TRBD2 (6 bases). V lost 6 bases and J lost 5, with 11 bases in between. The length of the CDR3 is 13 residues. Germline loops: CDR1 MNHEY, CDR2 SMNVEV (reference sequence). The CDR3 reads CASRWTIHNEQFF. The CDR3 DNA reads as TGTGCCAGCAGATGGACTATACACAATGAGCAGTTCTTC.

This clonotype was observed many times. V and J are TRBV6-6 and TRBJ2-1; D remains unclear. The V gene lost 5 bases and the J gene lost 0 bases, with 8 bases spanning the gap. Germline V gene data show CDR1 as MNHNY and CDR2 as SVGAGI (reference sequence). This CDR3 region has 14 residues. In nucleotides, the CDR3 is TGTGCCAGCAGTCGTCAAAGCTCCTACAATGAGCAGTTCTTC. Protein sequence: CASSRQSSYNEQFF.

In its sample, this clonotype was seen many times. The V gene is TRBV6-5, the J gene TRBJ2-3; 7 bases line up with TRBD2. The CDR3 runs 14 residues. The ends lost 2 bases at V and 2 bases at J; junction bases unmatched: 1. Per the germline V gene, CDR1 is MNHEY and CDR2 is SVGAGI. CDR3 nucleotide sequence: TGTGCCAGCAGTTACGGGAGGGCCACAGATACGCAGTATTTT. It translates to CASSYGRATDTQYF.

This clonotype was seen ten or more times. V usage is TRBV24-1 and J usage is TRBJ2-3, with D maybe TRBD2 (6 bases). Germline V gives CDR1 KGHDR, CDR2 SFDVKD. This CDR3 is 16 amino acids long. The V gene lost 2 bases and the J gene lost 2 bases, with 13 bases spanning the gap. CDR3 DNA: TGTGCCACCAGTGATTACGGAGGCGGGGTCACAGATACGCAGTATTTT. This codes for CATSDYGGGVTDTQYF.

This clonotype was counted many times. The rearrangement uses TRBV29-1 and TRBJ2-7; tentatively, D is TRBD1 (5 bases). The CDR3 totals 14 residues. Germline V CDR1 and CDR2: SQVTM, ANQGSEA. V shed 6 bases and J shed 2 bases, with 17 bases lying between them. The CDR3 sequence: CSVGPKGSAYEQYF. The CDR3 nucleotides are TGCAGCGTGGGCCCGAAGGGGTCAGCCTACGAGCAGTACTTC.

This clonotype showed up just once. The rearrangement joins TRBV5-1 to TRBJ1-4; no reliable D call. V lost 3 bases and J 8 bases, leaving 20 bases between the germline ends. CDR1 is SGHRS and CDR2 is YFSETQ in the germline V gene. The CDR3 has 16 residues. The CDR3 region has the DNA TGCGCCAGCAGCTCCCAAACCAGAGGCGGCCTAGAAAAACTGTTTTTT. Encoded protein: CASSSQTRGGLEKLFF. Drawing the rest from reference TRBV5-1 and TRBJ1-4, the complete variable domain is KAGVTQTPRYLIKTRGQQVTLSCSPISGHRSVSWYQQTPGQGLQFLFEYFSETQRNKGNFPGRFSGRQFSNSRSEMNVSTLELGDSALYLCASSSQTRGGLEKLFFGSGTQLSVL.

This chain uses TRBV27 with TRBJ2-7; D might be TRBD1 or TRBD2, each matching 5 bases. Germline V gene lookup returns CDR1 MNHEY and CDR2 SMNVEV (reference sequence). V lost 5 bases and J lost 2, with 13 bases in between. This CDR3 is built from 14 residues. The CDR3 is CASSPGPVAYEQYF. The CDR3 DNA is TGTGCCAGCAGTCCGGGACCTGTCGCCTACGAGCAGTACTTC.

The rearrangement joins TRBV6-1 to TRBJ2-1, with unresolved D. Germline assignment: CDR1 MNHNS and CDR2 SASEGT. The CDR3 is made up of 15 amino acids. V dropped 4 bases and J dropped 0 bases, with 10 bases sitting between them. The CDR3 DNA follows: TGTGCCAGCAGTGTAGGGCACAGCTCCTACAATGAGCAGTTCTTC. Protein sequence: CASSVGHSSYNEQFF.

This clonotype was seen many times. V and J are TRBV30 and TRBJ1-5; tentative D call: TRBD1 (5 bases). The germline gives CDR1 GTSNPN, CDR2 SVGIG (reference sequence). CDR3 length equals 13 residues. Trimming removed 3 bases from V and 6 bases from J, with 12 bases in between. The CDR3 here is CAWSGGTGQPQHF. CDR3 DNA: TGTGCCTGGAGCGGGGGAACTGGTCAGCCCCAGCATTTT.

V gene TRBV18 combines with J gene TRBJ2-3; TRBD1 is a possible D gene (6 bases). The CDR3 extends over 14 amino acids. Germline V gene lookup returns CDR1 KGHSH and CDR2 LQKENI. Trimming cost V 5 bases and J 3 bases, with 12 bases left between them. The DNA of the CDR3 is TGTGCCAGCTCAAGTTCAGGGGTTACAGATACGCAGTATTTT. This translates into CASSSSGVTDTQYF.

Only a few counts were recorded for this clonotype. The chain employs TRBV30 and TRBJ2-7, with 7 bases aligning to TRBD1. The CDR3 has 13 residues. V shed 3 bases and J 5 bases; nucleotides not matched to a gene: 7. Germline CDR1 is GTSNPN and CDR2 is SVGIG (reference sequence). The CDR3 DNA reads as TGTGCCTGGAGGAGACAGGGCACCCACGAGCAGTACTTC. Translated, it gives CAWRRQGTHEQYF.

In this sample, this clonotype turned up many times. The genes are TRBV5-1 and TRBJ1-5; D possibly corresponds to TRBD1 (6 bases). The V end lost 0 bases, the J end lost 5 bases, and 12 bases lay between the germline ends. Looked up from germline, CDR1 is SGHRS and CDR2 is YFSETQ. This CDR3 comprises 15 residues. The CDR3 reads CASSLDDRSYQPQHF. The CDR3, as DNA: TGCGCCAGCAGCTTGGATGACAGGAGTTATCAGCCCCAGCATTTT.

This clonotype was observed many times. The chain employs TRBV20-1 and TRBJ2-1; 8 nucleotides match TRBD2. The germline V gene has CDR1 DFQATT and CDR2 SNEGSKA (reference sequence). The CDR3 sequence is 14 residues long. J lost 4 bases, V lost 0 bases, and 2 bases had no gene match. The CDR3 here is CSARDPGGYNEQFF. Here the CDR3 DNA reads TGCAGTGCTAGAGATCCGGGAGGGTACAATGAGCAGTTCTTC.

This clonotype was observed many times. The V call is TRBV29-1, the J call TRBJ2-7; possible D gene TRBD2, 5 bases. Germline values: CDR1 SQVTM, CDR2 ANQGSEA. There are 11 residues in the CDR3. V lost 5 bases, J lost 7 bases, and 12 bases lay in between. In DNA, the CDR3 is TGCAGCGTTAGAGGAGGAGGTGAGCAGTACTTC. Translating it yields CSVRGGGEQYF.